This T cell receptor (beta chain) was recovered during a study of neoadjuvant nivolumab and ipilimumab in lung cancer. The germline V gene has CDR1 KGHSH and CDR2 LQKENI. The CDR3 consists of 15 residues. V lost 2 bases, J lost 0 bases, and 11 bases lay in between. Study conclusions and caveats: Only a single major-pathologic-response sample was available for clonality analysis. Resected tumors had greater TCR richness and clonality than uninvolved lung. Resected-tumor TCR richness correlated positively with pretherapy blood richness. From pretherapy to surgery, tumor richness and clonality rose with dual therapy.

Note on this clone: Its cognate antigen is unknown.

The assay was immunoSEQ multiplex PCR, and TCRdb's table has in-frame clones only and misses some. Of fewer than 40,000 clones in the sample, just over 90% were seen once. The chain couples TRBV18 to TRBJ2-7, with a weak D call TRBD1 (5 bases). The source of this sequence is an adult with non-small cell lung cancer. This material consisted of peripheral blood, taken after neoadjuvant nivolumab, alone or with ipilimumab, at or shortly before surgery. CDR3 in amino acids: CASSPGHRSSYEQYF. The CDR3 coding sequence is TGTGCCAGCTCACCAGGACACAGGAGCTCCTACGAGCAGTACTTC.